This is a list of T cell receptor beta chains from one sample in a study of resident and recirculating memory T cells in vitiligo. The table came from immunoSEQ multiplex PCR; TCRdb's copy has only in-frame clones and leaves some out. The sample holds roughly 40,000 clones; around nine tenths are singletons and the top ten take over 3.5%. The sequenced sample consisted of blood. These receptors originate from a male donor with vitiligo. Both conserved end residues are part of each CDR3. The D gene is left open where the match is weak. Clone size appears in some rows only: once, few, many, or a class for an expanded clone.

D	V	J	size	CDR3	DNA
NA	TRBV2	TRBJ1-4	few	CASRDNSGEKLFF	TGTGCCAGCAGAGACAATTCCGGAGAAAAACTGTTTTTT
NA	TRBV7-9	TRBJ2-5	NA	CASSREGLQTQYF	TGTGCCAGCAGCCGCGAGGGTCTTCAGACCCAGTACTTC
TRBD2	TRBV4-3	TRBJ2-1	NA	CASSPAGGPSEQFF	TGCGCCAGCAGTCCAGCGGGGGGGCCGAGTGAGCAGTTCTTC
NA	TRBV10-3	TRBJ2-7	NA	CAIRKTGSPSYEQYF	TGTGCCATCAGGAAGACCGGGTCCCCCTCCTACGAGCAGTACTTC
NA	TRBV5-1	TRBJ2-5	NA	CASSLVLSSETQYF	TGCGCCAGCAGCTTGGTACTTTCTTCAGAGACCCAGTACTTC
NA	TRBV29-1	TRBJ2-5	NA	CSYRQGGEETQYF	TGCAGCTACCGACAGGGAGGTGAGGAGACCCAGTACTTC
NA	TRBV7-8	TRBJ2-7	NA	CASSLAPNGEQYF	TGTGCCAGCAGCTTAGCGCCGAACGGTGAGCAGTACTTC
TRBD2	TRBV5-1	TRBJ2-3	NA	CASSPRAGVADTQYF	TGCGCCAGCAGCCCCCGAGCGGGGGTAGCAGATACGCAGTATTTT
NA	TRBV6-4	TRBJ2-3	NA	CASSGGGDTDTQYF	TGTGCCAGCAGTGGAGGAGGGGACACAGATACGCAGTATTTT
NA	TRBV6-6	TRBJ2-7	NA	CASTSRSGPNEQYF	TGTGCCAGCACCTCGAGAAGCGGTCCGAACGAGCAGTACTTC
TRBD1	TRBV11-2	TRBJ2-1	NA	CASSLRDSYNEQFF	TGTGCCAGCAGCTTACGGGACAGCTACAATGAGCAGTTCTTC
TRBD2	TRBV19	TRBJ2-1	NA	CASSIGTSGYNEQFF	TGTGCCAGTAGTATAGGGACTAGCGGGTACAATGAGCAGTTCTTC
TRBD2	TRBV2	TRBJ2-2	NA	CASSEWLAGGRRTGELFF	TGTGCCAGCAGTGAATGGCTAGCGGGGGGGCGAAGGACCGGGGAGCTGTTTTTT
NA	TRBV30	TRBJ2-1	once	CAWSVGFYSEQFF	TGTGCCTGGAGTGTCGGGTTCTATAGTGAGCAGTTCTTC
TRBD2	TRBV19	TRBJ2-2	NA	CASSIARGTKGGELFF	TGTGCCAGTAGTATAGCACGGGGGACTAAGGGCGGGGAGCTGTTTTTT
NA	TRBV5-1	TRBJ2-1	NA	CASSRTGSNSGEQFF	TGCGCCAGCAGCCGTACAGGGTCCAACAGTGGTGAGCAGTTCTTC
NA	TRBV10-3	TRBJ2-2	once	CAIGAGELFF	TGTGCCATCGGGGCTGGGGAGCTGTTTTTT
TRBD2	TRBV19	TRBJ2-3	NA	CATSSGVADTQYF	TGTGCCACCTCTAGCGGGGTTGCAGATACGCAGTATTTT
NA	TRBV9	TRBJ1-6	NA	CASSVEGAGRSPLHF	TGTGCCAGCAGCGTAGAAGGGGCAGGACGGTCACCCCTCCACTTT
TRBD1	TRBV30	TRBJ1-3	once	CAWSSGQTSGNTIYF	TGTGCCTGGAGTTCGGGACAGACCTCTGGAAACACCATATATTTT
TRBD1	TRBV9	TRBJ1-1	NA	CASSPSGGLNTEAFF	TGTGCCAGCAGCCCCTCAGGGGGCCTGAACACTGAAGCTTTCTTT
NA	TRBV10-3	TRBJ2-3	NA	CAISADGTFTDTQYF	TGTGCCATCAGTGCTGATGGGACATTCACAGATACGCAGTATTTT
NA	TRBV4-1	TRBJ1-1	NA	CASSPGGGTEAFF	TGCGCCAGCAGCCCGGGGGGGGGCACTGAAGCTTTCTTT
NA	TRBV19	TRBJ1-1	few	CASSIPGGSLNTEAFF	TGTGCCAGTAGTATCCCCGGCGGGTCCCTGAACACTGAAGCTTTCTTT
TRBD2	TRBV6-5	TRBJ2-5	NA	CASSFAGGKRETQYF	TGTGCCAGCAGTTTCGCGGGGGGTAAACGGGAGACCCAGTACTTC
TRBD2	TRBV15	TRBJ2-5	NA	CATSRGTAGGQETQYF	TGTGCCACCAGCAGAGGGACAGCGGGGGGACAAGAGACCCAGTACTTC
NA	TRBV5-6	TRBJ2-2	NA	CASSLIVTGELFF	TGTGCCAGCAGCTTGATCGTAACCGGGGAGCTGTTTTTT
NA	TRBV11-2	TRBJ1-4	NA	CASSFTGQTNEKLFF	TGTGCCAGCAGCTTTACAGGACAGACTAATGAAAAACTGTTTTTT
NA	TRBV7-9	TRBJ1-1	NA	CASSLGEGGAFF	TGTGCCAGCAGCTTAGGGGAGGGAGGAGCTTTCTTT
NA	TRBV27	TRBJ2-1	once	CASSRETGSYNEQFF	TGTGCCAGCAGCAGAGAGACAGGCTCCTACAATGAGCAGTTCTTC
NA	TRBV10-3	TRBJ2-2	NA	CAISEGLRGNTGELFF	TGTGCCATCAGTGAGGGTCTTAGGGGGAACACCGGGGAGCTGTTTTTT
NA	TRBV5-6	TRBJ1-3	NA	CASRTGGSGNTIYF	TGTGCCAGCCGAACGGGGGGCTCTGGAAACACCATATATTTT
TRBD1	TRBV15	TRBJ1-2	once	CATSSPWTGELGYTF	TGTGCCACCAGCAGCCCCTGGACAGGGGAACTTGGCTACACCTTC
TRBD1	TRBV5-4	TRBJ1-3	medium-sized	CATFRDRDRNTIYF	TGTGCCACCTTCCGGGACAGGGACCGAAACACCATATATTTT
NA	TRBV2	TRBJ2-1	NA	CASSEFQEQFF	TGTGCCAGCAGTGAATTTCAGGAGCAGTTCTTC
TRBD2	TRBV10-3	TRBJ2-7	NA	CAISEPISGVDEQYF	TGTGCCATCAGTGAGCCTATAAGCGGGGTTGACGAGCAGTACTTC
TRBD2	TRBV7-8	TRBJ2-1	NA	CASSLLTSGNPINEQFF	TGTGCCAGCAGCCTGCTCACTAGCGGGAACCCGATAAATGAGCAGTTCTTC
NA	TRBV15	TRBJ1-6	NA	CATSLRLSGDSPLHF	TGTGCCACCAGTCTACGGTTGTCAGGGGATTCACCCCTCCACTTT
TRBD1	TRBV7-9	TRBJ2-7	few	CASSTNTGGNEQYF	TGTGCCAGCAGCACCAATACAGGGGGCAACGAGCAGTACTTC
NA	TRBV2	TRBJ1-2	NA	CASYGLPKGGYTF	TGTGCCAGCTACGGACTCCCGAAGGGTGGCTACACCTTC
TRBD1	TRBV2	TRBJ2-7	NA	CASSKGQGASEQYF	TGTGCCAGCAGTAAAGGACAGGGGGCGAGTGAGCAGTACTTC
TRBD2	TRBV9	TRBJ2-5	NA	CASSVGRLAGGWQETQYF	TGTGCCAGCAGCGTAGGCAGACTAGCGGGGGGGTGGCAAGAGACCCAGTACTTC
TRBD1	TRBV19	TRBJ1-1	NA	CASSNTGGRNTEAFF	TGTGCCAGTAGTAATACAGGGGGGAGGAACACTGAAGCTTTCTTT
TRBD2	TRBV5-1	TRBJ2-1	NA	CASTPSGGYNEQFF	TGCGCCAGCACTCCTAGCGGGGGATACAATGAGCAGTTCTTC
NA	TRBV18	TRBJ1-1	few	CASSPSGRDTEAFF	TGTGCCAGCTCACCTTCTGGGAGGGACACTGAAGCTTTCTTT
TRBD2	TRBV7-3	TRBJ2-3	few	CASSLTTSSTDTQYF	TGTGCCAGCAGCTTAACGACTAGCAGCACAGATACGCAGTATTTT